This T cell receptor beta chain is from a study of blood T cell repertoires in COVID-19. TCRdb keeps only in-frame clones here, not all; method: immunoSEQ multiplex PCR. The sample yields 150,000 to 200,000 clones, 90% seen once. Germline CDR1 and CDR2: SGHRS and YFSETQ. V lost 0 bases and J 7 bases, leaving 19 bases between the germline ends. The CDR3 spans 16 residues. The receptor was derived from a man aged 50 or older with acute or convalescent COVID-19. The sample was peripheral blood. This chain links TRBV5-1 with TRBJ1-2, with D maybe TRBD1 (5 bases). In nucleotides, the CDR3 is TGCGCCAGCAGCTTGGCCGGCGACAGTAGCATAAGTGGCTACACCTTC. Protein sequence: CASSLAGDSSISGYTF.